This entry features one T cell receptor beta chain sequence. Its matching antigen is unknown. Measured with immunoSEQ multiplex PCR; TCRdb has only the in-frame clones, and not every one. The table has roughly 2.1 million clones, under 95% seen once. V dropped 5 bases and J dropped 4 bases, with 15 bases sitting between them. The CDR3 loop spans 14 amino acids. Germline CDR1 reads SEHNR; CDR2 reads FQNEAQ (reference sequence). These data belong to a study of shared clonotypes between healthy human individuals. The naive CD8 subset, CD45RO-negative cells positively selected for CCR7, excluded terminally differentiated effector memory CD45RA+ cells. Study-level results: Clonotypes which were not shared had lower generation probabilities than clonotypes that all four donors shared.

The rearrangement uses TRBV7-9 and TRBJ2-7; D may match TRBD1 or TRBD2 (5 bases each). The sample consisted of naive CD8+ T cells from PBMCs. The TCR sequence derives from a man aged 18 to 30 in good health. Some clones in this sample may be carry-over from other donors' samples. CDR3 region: CASSAPGAQYEQYF. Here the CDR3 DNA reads TGTGCCAGCAGCGCACCCGGGGCACAGTACGAGCAGTACTTC.